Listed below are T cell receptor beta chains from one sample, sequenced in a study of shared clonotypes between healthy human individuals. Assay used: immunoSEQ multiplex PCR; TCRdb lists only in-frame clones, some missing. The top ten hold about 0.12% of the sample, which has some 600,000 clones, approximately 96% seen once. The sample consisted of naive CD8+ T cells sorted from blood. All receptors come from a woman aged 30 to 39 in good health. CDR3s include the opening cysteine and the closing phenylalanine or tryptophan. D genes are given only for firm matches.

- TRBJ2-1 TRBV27 CASRPGTDYHYNEQFF
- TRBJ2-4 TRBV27 CASTPHPGRNIQYF
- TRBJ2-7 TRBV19 CASSISGFYEQYF
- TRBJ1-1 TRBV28 CASSLTRTATEAFF
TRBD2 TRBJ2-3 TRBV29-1 CSVAGTRTDTQYF
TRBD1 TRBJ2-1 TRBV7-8 CASSTLGTADNEQFF
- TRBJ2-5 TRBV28 CASSSTGLFQETQYF
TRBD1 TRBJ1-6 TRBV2 CASSEGQGLLYSPLHF
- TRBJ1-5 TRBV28 CASSLGGISQPQHF
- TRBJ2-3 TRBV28 CASSSYQNDTQYF
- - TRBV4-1 CASSLGPNSYEQYF
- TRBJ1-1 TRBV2 CARIQENTEAFF
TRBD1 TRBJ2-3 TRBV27 CASSRTGAADTQYF
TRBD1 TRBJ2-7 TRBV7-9 CASSTLGTAYEQYF